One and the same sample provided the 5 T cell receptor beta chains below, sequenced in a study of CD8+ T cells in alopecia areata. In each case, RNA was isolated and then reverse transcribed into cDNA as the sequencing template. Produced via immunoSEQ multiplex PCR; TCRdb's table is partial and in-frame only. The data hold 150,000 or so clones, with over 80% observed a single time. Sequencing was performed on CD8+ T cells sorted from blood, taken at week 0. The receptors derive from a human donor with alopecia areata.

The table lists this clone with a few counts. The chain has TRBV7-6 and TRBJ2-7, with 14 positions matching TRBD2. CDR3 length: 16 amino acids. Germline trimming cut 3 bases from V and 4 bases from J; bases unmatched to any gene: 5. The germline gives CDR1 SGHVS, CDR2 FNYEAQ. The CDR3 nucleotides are TGTGCCAGCAGCTTCGGGACTAGCGGGAGTTCGTACGAGCAGTACTTC. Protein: CASSFGTSGSSYEQYF.

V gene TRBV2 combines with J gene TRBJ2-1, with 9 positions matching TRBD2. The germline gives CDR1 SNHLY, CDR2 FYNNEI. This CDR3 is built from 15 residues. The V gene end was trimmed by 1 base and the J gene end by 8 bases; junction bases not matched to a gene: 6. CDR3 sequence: CASSEGSGSRYEQFF. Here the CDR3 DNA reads TGTGCCAGCAGTGAAGGTAGCGGGAGTCGGTATGAGCAGTTCTTC. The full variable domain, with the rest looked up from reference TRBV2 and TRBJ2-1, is EPEVTQTPSHQVTQMGQEVILRCVPISNHLYFYWYRQILGQKVEFLVSFYNNEISEKSEIFDDQFSVERPDGSNFTLKIRSTKLEDSAMYFCASSEGSGSRYEQFFGPGTRLTVL.

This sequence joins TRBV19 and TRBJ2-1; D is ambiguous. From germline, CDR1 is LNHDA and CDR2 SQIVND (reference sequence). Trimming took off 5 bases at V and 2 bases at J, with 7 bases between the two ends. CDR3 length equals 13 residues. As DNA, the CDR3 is TGTGCCAGTAGTTTTACAGCCTACAATGAGCAGTTCTTC. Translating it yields CASSFTAYNEQFF.

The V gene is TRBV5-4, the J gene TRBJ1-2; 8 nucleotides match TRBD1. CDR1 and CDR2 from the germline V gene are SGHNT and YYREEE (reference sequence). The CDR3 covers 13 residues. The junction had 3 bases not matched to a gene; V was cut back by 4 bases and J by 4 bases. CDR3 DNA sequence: TGTGCCAGCAGCCCGGGACAGGCCTATGGCTACACCTTC. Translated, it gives CASSPGQAYGYTF.

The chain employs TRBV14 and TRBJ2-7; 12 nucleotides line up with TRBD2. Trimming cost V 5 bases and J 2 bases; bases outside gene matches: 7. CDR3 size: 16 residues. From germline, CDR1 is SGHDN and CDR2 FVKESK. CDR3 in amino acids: CASSFGLAGTTYEQYF. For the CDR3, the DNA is TGTGCCAGCAGCTTCGGACTAGCGGGAACCACCTACGAGCAGTACTTC. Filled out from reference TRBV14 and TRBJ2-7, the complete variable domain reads EAGVTQFPSHSVIEKGQTVTLRCDPISGHDNLYWYRRVMGKEIKFLLHFVKESKQDESGMPNNRFLAERTGGTYSTLKVQPAELEDSGVYFCASSFGLAGTTYEQYFGPGTRLTVT.